A single TCR beta chain is shown here with its context. Its antigen is as yet unknown. The sample is drawn from a study of shared clonotypes between healthy human individuals. The assay ran at deep level. For each subset, genomic DNA was distributed in equal portions over several immunoSEQ plates. Profiling relied on immunoSEQ multiplex PCR, and the TCRdb table lists in-frame clones only, not all of them. Of roughly 2,300,000 clones listed, around 90% were seen once; the top ten hold approximately 0.39%. Notes on the study in general: Exclusively blood specimens were collected; tissue repertoires likely differ.

Material for sequencing was naive CD4+ T cells from PBMCs. Subset of the sample: CD45RA+ positively selected. The clonotype comes from a young man in good health. Some clones in this sample may be carry-over from other donors' samples.

The CDR3 sequence: CASSIGAKNIQYF. In DNA form, the CDR3 reads TGTGCCAGCAGTATCGGAGCCAAAAACATTCAGTACTTC. The genes are TRBV28 and TRBJ2-4; D not certain. The V end lost 5 bases, the J end lost 0 bases, and 5 bases lay between the germline ends. The CDR3 has 13 amino acids. Germline V gene lookup returns CDR1 MDHEN and CDR2 SYDVKM.